Sequencing of this TCR beta chain was carried out in a study of shared clonotypes between healthy human individuals. TCRdb's table, derived via immunoSEQ multiplex PCR, lists solely in-frame clones and lacks some. Counted here are roughly 2,300,000 clones, 92% occurring once; the ten biggest clones make up around 0.38%. Of note for this clone: The antigen remains undetermined.

The germline gives CDR1 LNHNV, CDR2 YYDKDF (reference sequence). V gave up 8 bases and J gave up 1 base, with 12 bases separating them. CDR3 length equals 14 residues. General observations from the study: Rarefaction analysis demonstrated incomplete sorted-subset sequencing notwithstanding large depth. An effect of sequencing depth on clonotype sharing among donors was expected. Against clonotypes common to all four donors, non-shared ones had lower generation probabilities.

The receptor comes from a young man in good health. Some clones in this sample may be carry-over from other donors' samples. Sequencing was performed on naive CD4+ T cells from PBMCs. Subset of the sample: CD45RA+ positively selected. The chain combines TRBV15 with TRBJ2-1; a weak D match, TRBD2 (5 bases). The CDR3 DNA reads TGTGCCACCCAAGCGCGGGCATCCTACAATGAGCAGTTCTTC. Its protein is CATQARASYNEQFF. The variable domain in full, with the rest retrieved from reference TRBV15 and TRBJ2-1, is DAMVIQNPRYQVTQFGKPVTLSCSQTLNHNVMYWYQQKSSQAPKLLFHYYDKDFNNEADTPDNFQSRRPNTSFCFLDIRSPGLGDTAMYLCATQARASYNEQFFGPGTRLTVL.